Below, one T cell receptor (beta chain) is given with its context. As yet, its antigen is unknown. TCRdb independently ran MiXCR on the reads; one entry per CDR3 protein. The sample comprises about 78,000 distinct CDR3 sequences, approximately 40% of which are singletons, and 93% rests with the top ten. The data stem from a study of T cell repertoires in cytomegalovirus infection. The overall study: Selection of CMV epitopes for the study included recently identified HLA-C-restricted and well-studied HLA-B-restricted ones. Public TCR beta signatures marked donors with CMV infection and the matching HLA. Points from the study as a whole: Within the response measured ex vivo, HLA-C-restricted CMV-specific TCR beta clonotypes were dominant. Cumulated frequencies of public TCR beta families served to identify carriers of CMV plus the relevant HLA.

This CDR3 spans 12 amino acids. The gene calls are TRBV12-3 or TRBV12-4 and TRBJ2-7, with TRBD1 matching 8 bases. This TCR was sampled from a human donor in good health (CMV status not recorded). Some clones in this sample may be carry-over from other donors' samples. This sample comprised CD8+ T cells from cultured PBMCs, obtained from culture after CMV antigen stimulation. CDR3 DNA: TGTGCGACAGGGGAAGGCCCGTACGAGCAGTACTTC. It translates to CATGEGPYEQYF.